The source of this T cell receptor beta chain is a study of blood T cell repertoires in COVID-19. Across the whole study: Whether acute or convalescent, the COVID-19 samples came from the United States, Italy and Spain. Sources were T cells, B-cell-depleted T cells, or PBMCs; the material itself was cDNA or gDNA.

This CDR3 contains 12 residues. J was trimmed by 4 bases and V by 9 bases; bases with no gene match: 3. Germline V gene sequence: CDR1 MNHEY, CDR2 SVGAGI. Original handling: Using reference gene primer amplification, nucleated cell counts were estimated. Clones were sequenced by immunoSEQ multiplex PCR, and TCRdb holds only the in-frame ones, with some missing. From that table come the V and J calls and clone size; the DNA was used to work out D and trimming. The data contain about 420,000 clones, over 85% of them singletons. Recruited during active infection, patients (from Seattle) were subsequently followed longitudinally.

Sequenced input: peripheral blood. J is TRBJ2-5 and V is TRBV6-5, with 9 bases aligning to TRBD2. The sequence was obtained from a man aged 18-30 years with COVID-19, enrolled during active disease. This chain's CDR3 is CASSGGGETQYF. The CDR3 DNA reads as TGTGCCAGTAGCGGGGGTGGAGAGACCCAGTACTTC.